Below, 27 T cell receptor beta chains from the same sample are listed, as sequenced in a study of control samples from healthy donors and cancer patients. Clones were sequenced by immunoSEQ multiplex PCR, and TCRdb holds only the in-frame ones, with some missing. The profile shows approximately 89,000 clones, roughly 86% of them singletons. The sample taken for sequencing was blood. Receptors originate from a man younger than 40 in good health.

J is TRBJ2-2 and V is TRBV3-1 (or the pseudogene TRBV3-2); a weak D match, TRBD2 (6 bases). The V and J ends lost 1 base and 4 bases respectively, with 13 bases between them. The CDR3 is 16 amino acids. The germline V gene encodes CDR1 LGHDT and CDR2 YNNKEL (reference sequence). In DNA form, the CDR3 reads TGTGCCAGCAGCCAAGTCGCGGGACTCCCCACCGGGGAGCTGTTTTTT. Protein product: CASSQVAGLPTGELFF.

V is TRBV14 and J is TRBJ1-3; D is uncertain. V was pared by 6 bases and J by 4 bases, with 4 bases between. The CDR3 contains 11 residues. Germline CDR1 reads SGHDN; CDR2 reads FVKESK. The CDR3 spells CASSPGNTIYF. The CDR3 DNA sequence: TGTGCCAGCAGTCCGGGAAACACCATATATTTT.

The rearrangement joins TRBV27 to TRBJ1-5; TRBD1 agrees at 12 bases. This CDR3 is built from 16 residues. Germline V gives CDR1 MNHEY, CDR2 SMNVEV (reference sequence). The junction had 7 bases not matched to a gene; V was cut back by 8 bases and J by 2 bases. In nucleotides, the CDR3 is TGTGCCAGCCGGGGGACAGGGGGCCATGGCAATCAGCCCCAGCATTTT. Translated: CASRGTGGHGNQPQHF.

This chain links TRBV30 with TRBJ1-2, with 7 bases aligning to TRBD1. CDR3 length equals 12 residues. Germline V gives CDR1 GTSNPN, CDR2 SVGIG (reference sequence). With V trimmed by 2 bases and J by 5 bases, 2 bases remained unmatched. The CDR3: CAWSSQGYGYTF. Written as DNA, the CDR3 is TGTGCCTGGAGTTCACAGGGGTATGGCTACACCTTC. The whole variable domain, remainder taken from reference TRBV30 and TRBJ1-2, is SQTIHQWPATLVQPVGSPLSLECTVEGTSNPNLYWYRQAAGRGLQLLFYSVGIGQISSEVPQNLSASRPQDRQFILSSKKLLLSDSGFYLCAWSSQGYGYTFGSGTRLTVV.

The chain combines TRBV24-1 with TRBJ2-5; the match to TRBD2 covers 13 bases. CDR1 is KGHDR and CDR2 is SFDVKD in the germline V gene. The CDR3 totals 15 residues. V was pared by 2 bases and J by 7 bases, with 3 bases of the junction left unmatched. CDR3 region: CATSDWTSGGGTQYF. CDR3 nucleotides: TGTGCCACCAGTGATTGGACTAGCGGGGGCGGGACCCAGTACTTC.

A word on this clone: The sample holds other DNA sequences that translate to the same CDR3. This chain uses TRBV2 with TRBJ1-4; D remains ambiguous. The CDR3 length is 14 residues. V was shortened by 3 bases and J by 8 bases, with 13 bases between the two germline ends. From germline, CDR1 is SNHLY and CDR2 FYNNEI. In DNA, the CDR3 is TGTGCCAGCAGTGAGGGAAGGGTGGGGGAAAAACTGTTTTTT. It specifies CASSEGRVGEKLFF.

This rearrangement joins TRBV2 to TRBJ2-5; 9 nucleotides match TRBD2. The CDR3 loop spans 16 amino acids. Germline V lookup: CDR1 SNHLY, CDR2 FYNNEI. V lost 1 base and J lost 5; bases outside the gene matches: 8. The CDR3 nucleotides are TGTGCCAGCAGTGAAGTGCGGGGGGGCCGGAGCGAGACCCAGTACTTC. Amino acids: CASSEVRGGRSETQYF.

This chain connects TRBV4-1 to TRBJ2-5; 11 bases are shared with TRBD2. Germline values: CDR1 MGHRA, CDR2 YSYEKL. V dropped 0 bases and J dropped 0; count of bases not matched to a gene: 6. CDR3 size: 18 residues. CDR3 nucleotide sequence: TGCGCCAGCAGCCAAGATAGCGGGGGGGGTTTAGACCAAGAGACCCAGTACTTC. Amino acid sequence: CASSQDSGGGLDQETQYF.

The chain combines TRBV19 with TRBJ1-1, with D perhaps matching TRBD1 (5 bases). V lost 6 bases to trimming and J lost 0 bases, with 11 bases between them. This CDR3 is built from 14 residues. The germline gives CDR1 LNHDA, CDR2 SQIVND (reference sequence). CDR3 protein: CASRGHRLNTEAFF. CDR3 DNA sequence: TGTGCCAGTAGAGGACACCGTTTGAACACTGAAGCTTTCTTT.

This rearrangement joins TRBV6-5 to TRBJ2-7; 12 positions match TRBD1. The CDR3 sequence is 14 residues long. The J segment lost 7 bases and the V segment lost 6 bases, leaving 7 bases of the junction unmatched. Looked up from germline, CDR1 is MNHEY and CDR2 is SVGAGI. The CDR3 sequence is CASSPGQGAREQYF. Here the CDR3 DNA reads TGTGCCAGCAGCCCGGGACAGGGGGCGCGGGAGCAGTACTTC.

J is TRBJ2-4 and V is TRBV7-2; 12 nucleotides line up with TRBD2. CDR3 length: 19 residues. Looked up from germline, CDR1 is SGHTA and CDR2 is FQGNSA. V lost 3 bases, J lost 1 base, and 10 bases stayed unmatched. This chain's CDR3 is CASSFSSGGAAWAKNIQYF. The CDR3 nucleotides are TGTGCCAGCAGCTTCTCTAGCGGGGGGGCCGCTTGGGCCAAAAACATTCAGTACTTC.

This rearrangement joins TRBV7-9 to TRBJ2-1; TRBD2 might be the D (5 bases). This CDR3 comprises 15 residues. V lost 4 bases and J 1 base, leaving 11 bases between the germline ends. From germline, CDR1 is SEHNR and CDR2 FQNEAQ (reference sequence). Written as DNA, the CDR3 is TGTGCCAGCAGCTCGCCGGGGATGTCCTACAATGAGCAGTTCTTC. Translation gives CASSSPGMSYNEQFF.

The V gene is TRBV14, the J gene TRBJ2-1; 7 bases fit TRBD2. V was pared by 4 bases and J by 8 bases, with 14 bases of the junction left unmatched. The CDR3 has 16 amino acids. CDR1 is SGHDN, CDR2 FVKESK, per germline. The CDR3 DNA reads TGTGCCAGCAGCCCGCCGGGGGGAACGGCGCGGCATGAGCAGTTCTTC. Protein: CASSPPGGTARHEQFF. Filled out from reference TRBV14 and TRBJ2-1, the complete variable domain reads EAGVTQFPSHSVIEKGQTVTLRCDPISGHDNLYWYRRVMGKEIKFLLHFVKESKQDESGMPNNRFLAERTGGTYSTLKVQPAELEDSGVYFCASSPPGGTARHEQFFGPGTRLTVL.

The chain couples TRBV24-1 to TRBJ2-1, with a tentative D call TRBD1 (7 bases). CDR3 length: 12 amino acids. V dropped 9 bases and J dropped 10 bases, with 15 bases sitting between them. CDR1 is KGHDR and CDR2 is SFDVKD in the germline V gene. CDR3 DNA: TGTGCCACCGGACTACAAGGGGGCGAGCAGTTCTTC. Translation gives CATGLQGGEQFF.

V usage is TRBV2 and J usage is TRBJ2-2, with 10 bases aligning to TRBD1. The CDR3 totals 14 residues. The V segment lost 6 bases and the J segment 6 bases; nucleotides outside the gene matches: 4. Germline V gene lookup returns CDR1 SNHLY and CDR2 FYNNEI. This chain's CDR3 is CASRMTGGSGELFF. In DNA, the CDR3 is TGTGCCAGCAGGATGACAGGGGGCTCCGGGGAGCTGTTTTTT.

This clone was seen more than once but under ten times. V usage is TRBV7-9 and J usage is TRBJ2-7; 9 positions agree with TRBD1. The junction had 5 bases not matched to a gene; V was cut back by 5 bases and J by 6 bases. From germline, CDR1 is SEHNR and CDR2 FQNEAQ (reference sequence). This CDR3 region has 13 residues. CDR3 in DNA: TGTGCCAGCAGCCGAGGACAGGGGTCCGAGCAGTACGTC. It codes for CASSRGQGSEQYV.

The V gene is TRBV7-2, the J gene TRBJ2-1; 9 nucleotides agree with TRBD1. This CDR3 has 15 amino acids. The trim removed 1 base at V and 6 bases at J, leaving 4 bases unmatched. Germline CDR1 SGHTA, CDR2 FQGNSA. CDR3 region: CASSLVGTGSNEQFF. CDR3 DNA: TGTGCCAGCAGCTTAGTTGGGACAGGGTCCAATGAGCAGTTCTTC.

The sample holds a few counts of this clone. This sequence joins TRBV11-2 and TRBJ2-7, with D possibly being TRBD2 (6 bases). V lost 5 bases and J lost 7, with 12 bases in between. Per the germline V gene, CDR1 is SGHAT and CDR2 is FQNNGV. The CDR3 consists of 12 residues. The CDR3 nucleotides are TGTGCCAGCAGCGACCGGGCGGGGGAGCAGTACGTC. It codes for CASSDRAGEQYV.

The chain links TRBV6-5 to TRBJ2-3; 9 nucleotides agree with TRBD2. Germline loops: CDR1 MNHEY, CDR2 SVGAGI. Trimming removed 2 bases from V and 1 base from J; junction bases left unmatched: 1. The CDR3 is 15 amino acids. The CDR3 DNA follows: TGTGCCAGCAGTTACCGACTAGCGGGCACAGATACGCAGTATTTT. Residues: CASSYRLAGTDTQYF.

The chain couples TRBV5-6 to TRBJ2-6, with D possibly matching TRBD2 (6 bases). This CDR3 contains 16 residues. V was trimmed by 1 base and J by 0 bases, leaving 8 bases between them. CDR1 SGHDT and CDR2 YYEEEE come from the germline V gene. The CDR3 nucleotides are TGTGCCAGCAGCTTGCGGGGGAGCTCTGGGGCCAACGTCCTGACTTTC. This translates into CASSLRGSSGANVLTF.

This chain uses TRBV18 with TRBJ1-5; D is undetermined. Germline lookup yields CDR1 KGHSH and CDR2 LQKENI. The CDR3 has 13 amino acids. Trimming cost V 5 bases and J 0 bases, with 5 bases left between them. The CDR3 here is CASSGDSNQPQHF. CDR3 coding DNA: TGTGCCAGCTCAGGGGATAGCAATCAGCCCCAGCATTTT.

The gene calls are TRBV24-1 and TRBJ2-2, with TRBD1 matching 7 bases. Looked up from germline, CDR1 is KGHDR and CDR2 is SFDVKD. Losses at the gene ends were 4 bases for V and 4 bases for J; bases not matched to a gene: 8. The CDR3 sequence is 16 residues long. CDR3: CATSDSGQEFTGELFF. The CDR3 bases are TGTGCCACCAGTGACTCAGGACAGGAATTCACCGGGGAGCTGTTTTTT.

The V call is TRBV6-6, the J call TRBJ1-5, with 9 bases identical to TRBD1. CDR3 length: 15 residues. CDR1 MNHNY and CDR2 SVGAGI come from the germline V gene (reference sequence). With 4 bases clipped from V and 2 bases from J, the junction kept 3 bases outside the gene matches. DNA of the CDR3: TGTGCCAGCAGTTTGCGACAGGGGGGCAATCAGCCCCAGCATTTT. Residues: CASSLRQGGNQPQHF.

This chain connects TRBV7-3 to TRBJ1-2; TRBD1 might be the D (5 bases). Germline V gene sequence: CDR1 SGHTA, CDR2 FQGTGA. Trimming removed 5 bases at V and 9 bases at J, with 16 bases between. The CDR3 totals 13 residues. The chain's CDR3 is CASSPVHGGRYTF. For the CDR3, the DNA is TGTGCCAGCAGCCCCGTCCACGGGGGACGCTACACCTTC.

The rearrangement links TRBV11-2 to TRBJ2-7; D is undetermined. The CDR3 spans 14 residues. The V gene's germline CDR1 is SGHAT and CDR2 FQNNGV. Trimming cost V 1 base and J 2 bases, with 9 bases left between them. The DNA for the CDR3 is TGTGCCAGCAGCTTAGTAGGCATTGCCTACGAGCAGTACGTC. It codes for CASSLVGIAYEQYV.

This clone has only one observation. DNA for the CDR3: TGTGCCAGCAGCCCCCGGGGAGGATCCTACAATGAGCAGTTCTTC. As protein: CASSPRGGSYNEQFF. The chain is built from TRBV7-9 and TRBJ2-1, with D possibly being TRBD2 (6 bases). The V end lost 5 bases, the J end lost 1 base, and 12 bases lay between the germline ends. Germline V CDR1 and CDR2: SEHNR, FQNEAQ (reference sequence). The CDR3 runs 15 residues.

V gene TRBV23-1 combines with J gene TRBJ2-2; tentatively, D is TRBD1 or TRBD2 (6 bases each). TRBV23-1 is filed as an ORF, its function uncertain. Trimming left V 0 bases short and J 2 bases short, with 28 bases between. CDR3 length: 22 amino acids. CDR3 DNA: TGCGCCAGCAGTCAATCTGGGCAGCCTAATTACTCCAGGGGAGGTAACACCGGGGAGCTGTTTTTT. Translated, it gives CASSQSGQPNYSRGGNTGELFF.